The next 5 T cell receptor beta chains were all read from a single sample in a study of shared clonotypes between healthy human individuals. TCRdb's table, derived via immunoSEQ multiplex PCR, lists solely in-frame clones and lacks some. This sample has 1.4 million to 1.5 million clones; 96% occur once, and the top ten carry more than 0.9%. The sample was naive CD4+ T cells sorted from blood. Subset defined: CD45RA+ positively selected. All receptors derive from a man between 25 and 39 years old in good health.

The rearrangement links TRBV21-1 to TRBJ2-7; the table's TRBD2 call for D was not verified on the DNA. TRBV21-1 is tagged as a pseudogene. The CDR3 contains 11 residues. The CDR3 region has the DNA TGTGCCAGCAGCAGAACGACTAGCCGTGGCTTC. Amino acids: CASSRTTSRGF.

In regard to this clone: Other DNA variants within this sample encode the same CDR3. The chain recombines TRBV19 with TRBJ1-5; D not resolved. CDR1 is LNHDA, CDR2 SQIVND, per germline (reference sequence). The CDR3 spans 11 residues. V lost 5 bases and J lost 6, with 5 bases in between. The CDR3 nucleotides read TGTGCCAGTAGTTCGGGTCAGCCCCAGCATTTT. Amino acids: CASSSGQPQHF.

The chain uses TRBV5-5 and TRBJ2-4; no clear D gene. The germline gives CDR1 SGHKS, CDR2 YYEKEE (reference sequence). The CDR3 covers 16 residues. V lost 2 bases, J lost 0 bases, and 12 bases lay in between. The CDR3, as DNA: TGTGCCAGCAGCTTCCTCTTGGACGCAGCCAAAAACATTCAGTACTTC. This encodes CASSFLLDAAKNIQYF.

The chain combines TRBV5-1 with TRBJ2-3, with D possibly matching TRBD1 (6 bases). CDR3 size: 14 residues. V was cut by 4 bases and J by 2 bases, with 11 bases left in between. Germline CDR1 is SGHRS and CDR2 is YFSETQ. DNA for the CDR3: TGCGCCAGCAGCCAGACAGGTAACACAGATACGCAGTATTTT. It is translated as CASSQTGNTDTQYF.

The chain combines TRBV7-2 with TRBJ1-5; TRBD1 aligns across 8 bases. The CDR3 extends over 15 amino acids. Germline CDR1 is SGHTA and CDR2 is FQGNSA. The V segment lost 1 base and the J segment 6 bases; nucleotides outside the gene matches: 5. The chain's CDR3 is CASSLETGVGQPQHF. The DNA for the CDR3 is TGTGCCAGCAGCTTAGAGACAGGGGTGGGTCAGCCCCAGCATTTT.